This TCR beta chain was obtained from a study of Ad26.COV2.S vaccination and SARS-CoV-2 variants. Treatment indicated: over 15 received Ad26.COV2.S at low or high dose, single or two shots; five or six received placebo; per-sample allocation not given. Samples were taken on day 63 after the first vaccine or placebo injection. The count of this clone is one. V was clipped by 0 bases and J by 1 base; unmatched bases: 5. The CDR3 runs 19 residues. Germline values: CDR1 LGHNA, CDR2 YNFKEQ. This table comes from immunoSEQ multiplex PCR, and its TCRdb copy is limited to in-frame clones, with some not included. This repertoire shows hundreds of thousands of clones, 85% to 90% found once; its top ten account for 2.5%.

The starting material was peripheral blood, obtained in a trial of Ad26.COV2.S vaccine versus placebo. This chain links TRBV4-2 with TRBJ2-1; 14 bases fit TRBD2. The receptor was derived from a person aged 18 to 65 who received the Ad26.COV2.S COVID-19 vaccine or a placebo. The CDR3 nucleotides read TGTGCCAGCAGCCAAGAGGCTCGACTAGCGGGAGGGTCCTACAATGAGCAGTTCTTC. It is translated as CASSQEARLAGGSYNEQFF.